Below, 16 T cell receptor beta chains from the same sample are listed, as sequenced in a study of vaccination and CD4 T cells after COVID-19. The assay that was used to sequence DNA from cultured CD4+ T cells was the Oncomine TCR Beta short-read assay. Each CDR3 protein gets one entry after TCRdb re-called the PCR reads with MiXCR. The sample includes fewer than 15,000 distinct CDR3 sequences, 40% to 55% of them seen just once. These receptors lack a known antigen. Treatment meaning: roughly 11-day PBMC culture with coronavirus spike peptide pools or control peptides (ViraFEST assay). Sequenced material: CD4+ T cells from blood, cultured in vitro, taken after SARS-CoV-2 vaccination. The receptors were gathered from a human donor who had recovered from COVID-19.

This clonotype was detected a few times. The chain joins TRBV5-1 to TRBJ2-5; 7 nucleotides agree with TRBD1. Germline values: CDR1 SGHRS, CDR2 YFSETQ. The CDR3 loop spans 16 amino acids. V gave up 1 base and J gave up 1 base; unmatched junction bases: 7. The CDR3 sequence is CASSLTEGQIQETQYF. The DNA of the CDR3 is TGCGCCAGCAGCTTGACTGAGGGACAGATCCAAGAGACCCAGTACTTC.

Here the CDR3 reads CASSFTASGSHEQYF. The CDR3, as DNA: TGTGCCAGCAGTTTCACGGCTAGCGGGTCCCACGAGCAGTACTTC. This chain uses TRBV28 with TRBJ2-7, with 8 bases aligning to TRBD2. Germline V lookup: CDR1 MDHEN, CDR2 SYDVKM. The V gene end was trimmed by 3 bases and the J gene end by 5 bases; junction bases not matched to a gene: 9. CDR3 size: 15 residues. Full variable domain (rest looked up from reference TRBV28 and TRBJ2-7): DVKVTQSSRYLVKRTGEKVFLECVQDMDHENMFWYRQDPGLGLRLIYFSYDVKMKEKGDIPEGYSVSREKKERFSLILESASTNQTSMYLCASSFTASGSHEQYFGPGTRLTVT.

This clonotype was detected a few times. The chain recombines TRBV5-1 with TRBJ1-1; D is ambiguous. This CDR3 is built from 15 residues. Germline assignment: CDR1 SGHRS and CDR2 YFSETQ. V lost 4 bases and J 4 bases, leaving 17 bases between the germline ends. CDR3 in amino acids: CASSPRTGLITEAFF. The CDR3 DNA is TGCGCCAGCAGCCCCAGGACCGGTTTAATCACTGAAGCTTTCTTT.

CDR3: CASSRFGWQDTDTQYF. CDR3 coding DNA: TGCGCCAGCAGCAGATTTGGGTGGCAGGACACAGATACGCAGTATTTT. The J gene is TRBJ2-3, the V gene TRBV5-1; D remains ambiguous. Trimming removed 4 bases at V and 2 bases at J, with 17 bases between. The CDR3 is made up of 16 amino acids. Looked up from germline, CDR1 is SGHRS and CDR2 is YFSETQ. The complete variable domain, with remaining parts taken from reference TRBV5-1 and TRBJ2-3, reads KAGVTQTPRYLIKTRGQQVTLSCSPISGHRSVSWYQQTPGQGLQFLFEYFSETQRNKGNFPGRFSGRQFSNSRSEMNVSTLELGDSALYLCASSRFGWQDTDTQYFGPGTRLTVL.

This chain links TRBV6-2 or TRBV6-3 with TRBJ2-3, with TRBD2 matching 7 bases. Germline CDR1 reads MNHEY; CDR2 reads SVGEGT. This CDR3 has 16 residues. J was trimmed by 5 bases and V by 2 bases; bases with no gene match: 10. This chain's CDR3 is CASSYRQRDYKDTQYF. CDR3 DNA: TGTGCCAGCAGTTACCGGCAGCGGGATTATAAAGATACGCAGTATTTT.

This clonotype qualifies as medium-sized (0.01 to 0.1%). The chain joins TRBV30 to TRBJ1-5, with 8 bases identical to TRBD1. Germline-derived CDR1 and CDR2 are GTSNPN and SVGIG (reference sequence). The CDR3 runs 13 residues. Germline trimming cut 1 base from V and 6 bases from J; bases unmatched to any gene: 2. As DNA, the CDR3 is TGTGCCTGGAGTGCAGGGGGCCGTCAGCCCCAGCATTTT. Translation gives CAWSAGGRQPQHF. The complete variable domain, with remaining parts taken from reference TRBV30 and TRBJ1-5, reads SQTIHQWPATLVQPVGSPLSLECTVEGTSNPNLYWYRQAAGRGLQLLFYSVGIGQISSEVPQNLSASRPQDRQFILSSKKLLLSDSGFYLCAWSAGGRQPQHFGDGTRLSIL.

The chain recombines TRBV28 with TRBJ2-5, with TRBD2 matching 9 bases. The CDR3 extends over 16 amino acids. V lost 6 bases and J lost 5; bases outside the gene matches: 13. Germline CDR1 reads MDHEN; CDR2 reads SYDVKM. The CDR3: CASSGGKLAGLETQYF. CDR3 DNA: TGTGCCAGCAGCGGGGGGAAACTAGCGGGTTTGGAGACCCAGTACTTC.

This clonotype was counted only a few times. The chain is built from TRBV20-1 and TRBJ1-5; D call uncertain. The CDR3 runs 15 residues. V dropped 2 bases and J dropped 2 bases, with 13 bases sitting between them. Germline V lookup: CDR1 DFQATT, CDR2 SNEGSKA (reference sequence). Here the CDR3 reads CSARHPMEGNQPQHF. As DNA, the CDR3 is TGCAGTGCTAGACACCCAATGGAGGGCAATCAGCCCCAGCATTTT.

This clonotype has a handful of counts. This chain uses TRBV7-8 with TRBJ2-7, with D hard to call. The CDR3 has 14 residues. V was cut by 1 base and J by 8 bases, with 15 bases left in between. The germline gives CDR1 SGHVS, CDR2 FQNEAQ. As DNA, the CDR3 is TGTGCCAGCAGCTTAGGGCAGAACCCTATGAAGCAGTACTTC. Encoded protein: CASSLGQNPMKQYF.

This chain links TRBV20-1 with TRBJ2-1, with D hard to call. V lost 3 bases, J lost 6 bases, and 12 bases lay in between. Germline V gene lookup returns CDR1 DFQATT and CDR2 SNEGSKA (reference sequence). The CDR3 has 13 residues. CDR3 in amino acids: CSARGKHPNEQFF. CDR3 nucleotide sequence: TGCAGTGCTAGGGGGAAGCATCCCAATGAGCAGTTCTTC.

This sequence joins TRBV7-2 and TRBJ2-5; 14 bases are shared with TRBD2. CDR3 length equals 17 residues. Trimming cost V 3 bases and J 7 bases; bases outside gene matches: 10. CDR1 and CDR2 (germline): SGHTA, FQGNSA. CDR3 in amino acids: CASSFAGTSGSIGTQYF. The DNA of the CDR3 is TGTGCCAGCAGCTTTGCCGGGACTAGCGGGAGCATCGGGACCCAGTACTTC.

The chain joins TRBV9 to TRBJ2-5; D is uncertain. V lost 0 bases to trimming and J lost 3 bases, with 6 bases between them. CDR3 length equals 13 residues. Per the germline V gene, CDR1 is SGDLS and CDR2 is YYNGEE. CDR3 coding DNA: TGTGCCAGCAGCGTAGAACCGAAAGAGACCCAGTACTTC. It yields the protein CASSVEPKETQYF.

The chain uses TRBV28 and TRBJ2-7; TRBD2 agrees at 10 bases. CDR3 length: 17 residues. V was clipped by 1 base and J by 4 bases; unmatched bases: 10. CDR1 is MDHEN, CDR2 SYDVKM, per germline. The CDR3 here is CASSLLQAGGREYEQYF. The CDR3 nucleotides are TGTGCCAGCAGTTTATTACAAGCGGGAGGGCGTGAGTACGAGCAGTACTTC.

The CDR3 bases are TGCAGTGCTAGTGGATCCCTAGCGGGAGAGGTTGAGCAGTTCTTC. As protein: CSASGSLAGEVEQFF. The chain combines TRBV20-1 with TRBJ2-1, with 10 bases fitting TRBD2. The CDR3 consists of 15 residues. V dropped 3 bases and J dropped 9; count of bases not matched to a gene: 11. CDR1 DFQATT and CDR2 SNEGSKA come from the germline V gene (reference sequence).

This chain links TRBV12-3 or TRBV12-4 with TRBJ1-5; weak D call: TRBD1 (6 bases). Trimming left V 6 bases short and J 6 bases short, with 9 bases between. The CDR3 spans 12 residues. As DNA, the CDR3 is TGTGCCAGCAGCCCAGGGGTTCAGCCCCAGCATTTT. Translating gives CASSPGVQPQHF.

The V call is TRBV2, the J call TRBJ1-1; perhaps TRBD1 as D (6 bases). In germline, CDR1 is SNHLY, CDR2 FYNNEI. V lost 3 bases to trimming and J lost 5 bases, with 13 bases between them. This CDR3 spans 14 amino acids. CDR3 sequence reads: CASSERRGTTEAFF. For the CDR3, the DNA is TGTGCCAGCAGTGAGCGACGAGGGACAACTGAAGCTTTCTTT.